Sequencing of this T cell receptor beta chain was carried out in a study of monozygotic twins with inflammatory bowel disease. Every single donor had a roughly 2.5 ml blood sample drawn. Germline loops: CDR1 MNHEY, CDR2 SVGAGI. The CDR3 has 13 amino acids. Molecular identifiers with 6-nucleotide sample barcodes were added during cDNA synthesis via template switching. TCRdb reprocessed the 5' RACE reads and keeps a single row for each CDR3 protein, giving no DNA. The sample has fewer than 550,000 distinct CDR3 sequences; the top ten hold roughly 2.2%. The sequenced material came from blood. V and J are TRBV6-5 and TRBJ2-1; TCRdb lists TRBD2, though no DNA is available to test this call. This sequence originates from a human donor with ulcerative colitis or Crohn's disease, or a healthy co-twin of an affected twin (not recorded which). CDR3 region: CASSPLRDSEQFF.